These 22 T cell receptor beta chains came from one sample sequenced in a study of Ad26.COV2.S vaccination and SARS-CoV-2 variants. Stated treatment: 15 to 20 received Ad26.COV2.S at low or high dose, single or two shots; roughly five received placebo; per-sample allocation not given. Following the first vaccine or placebo injection, samples were taken on day 63. Here immunoSEQ multiplex PCR was the method, and the copy in TCRdb shows in-frame clones only, minus some. The sample has some 340,000 clones, around four fifths seen once. The sequencing here drew on peripheral blood, taken in a trial of Ad26.COV2.S vaccine versus placebo. All receptors come from a person aged 18-65 years who received the Ad26.COV2.S COVID-19 vaccine or a placebo.

This chain uses TRBV27 with TRBJ1-6; 9 bases match TRBD1. CDR3 size: 16 residues. From germline, CDR1 is MNHEY and CDR2 SMNVEV (reference sequence). After removal of 2 bases from V and 9 bases from J, the junction contained 8 bases not matched to a gene. The CDR3: CASSLVLGQGLSPLHF. The CDR3 DNA is TGTGCCAGCAGTTTAGTCTTGGGACAGGGTCTTTCACCCCTCCACTTT.

The chain couples TRBV3-1 (or the pseudogene TRBV3-2) to TRBJ1-6; the D is unclear. This CDR3 comprises 15 residues. Germline V gene data show CDR1 as LGHDT and CDR2 as YNNKEL (reference sequence). The ends were cut back, 2 bases at V and 0 bases at J, with 5 bases in the middle. CDR3 residues: CASSQFSSYNSPLHF. The CDR3 nucleotides are TGTGCCAGCAGCCAATTTAGCTCCTATAATTCACCCCTCCACTTT.

The rearrangement uses TRBV5-1 and TRBJ1-1, with 7 positions matching TRBD1. CDR3 length: 14 amino acids. Losses at the gene ends were 4 bases for V and 4 bases for J; bases not matched to a gene: 7. The germline gives CDR1 SGHRS, CDR2 YFSETQ. CDR3 nucleotide sequence: TGCGCCAGCAGCATTGACAGGGAAGGCACTGAAGCTTTCTTT. This codes for CASSIDREGTEAFF.

This chain uses TRBV2 with TRBJ2-1; 8 positions match TRBD2. Germline lookup yields CDR1 SNHLY and CDR2 FYNNEI. J lost 2 bases, V lost 7 bases, and 7 bases had no gene match. The CDR3 runs to 15 residues. The CDR3 bases are TGTGCCAGCATGTCCGGGACTAGAGCCTACAATGAGCAGTTCTTC. The encoded protein is CASMSGTRAYNEQFF. Looking up the rest from reference TRBV2 and TRBJ2-1 gives the full variable domain: EPEVTQTPSHQVTQMGQEVILRCVPISNHLYFYWYRQILGQKVEFLVSFYNNEISEKSEIFDDQFSVERPDGSNFTLKIRSTKLEDSAMYFCASMSGTRAYNEQFFGPGTRLTVL.

The J gene is TRBJ2-3, the V gene TRBV12-3 or TRBV12-4; no clear D. CDR3 length: 12 residues. Trimming took 8 bases from V and 6 from J, leaving 12 bases between them. CDR3 bases: TGTGCCAGCGCCGGGTCCGGGGATACGCAGTATTTT. This translates into CASAGSGDTQYF.

The chain couples TRBV6-5 to TRBJ1-2; D unclear. Trimming removed 6 bases from V and 8 bases from J, with 13 bases in between. The length of the CDR3 is 12 residues. Germline values: CDR1 MNHEY, CDR2 SVGAGI. The CDR3 spells CASRRILSGYTF. Written as DNA, the CDR3 is TGTGCCAGCAGACGAATTCTCAGCGGCTACACCTTC.

V gene TRBV28 combines with J gene TRBJ1-5, with D maybe TRBD1 (6 bases). V was trimmed by 2 bases and J by 5 bases, leaving 19 bases between them. Germline values: CDR1 MDHEN, CDR2 SYDVKM. There are 17 residues in the CDR3. The CDR3 coding sequence is TGTGCCAGCAGTTTAGGCGGGAGGAGACAGGTGGATCAGCCCCAGCATTTT. It is translated as CASSLGGRRQVDQPQHF.

This sequence joins TRBV15 and TRBJ1-1; D is unclear. V lost 1 base to trimming and J lost 1 base, with 10 bases between them. CDR1 is LNHNV, CDR2 YYDKDF, per germline (reference sequence). This CDR3 comprises 15 residues. CDR3 sequence: CATSRGTDSNTEAFF. The CDR3 DNA reads as TGTGCCACCAGCAGAGGAACGGACTCGAACACTGAAGCTTTCTTT.

The chain uses TRBV3-1 (or the pseudogene TRBV3-2) and TRBJ1-6; unclear D gene. CDR3 length: 14 amino acids. Deletions cut 1 base from V and 4 bases from J, with 5 bases between. Looked up from germline, CDR1 is LGHDT and CDR2 is YNNKEL (reference sequence). The CDR3: CASSQGGYNSPLHF. The DNA of the CDR3 is TGTGCCAGCAGCCAAGGGGGTTATAATTCACCCCTCCACTTT.

This CDR3 is CASSQGTTYEQYF. The CDR3 DNA is TGTGCCAGCAGCCAGGGGACCACCTACGAGCAGTACTTC. This sequence joins TRBV11-1 and TRBJ2-7; maybe TRBD1 (6 bases). This CDR3 comprises 13 residues. Trimming stripped 5 bases from V and 2 bases from J, with 10 bases between. Per germline, CDR1 SGHAT and CDR2 FQDESV (reference sequence).

The V call is TRBV4-1, the J call TRBJ1-4; 7 nucleotides match TRBD1. Germline V CDR1 and CDR2: MGHRA, YSYEKL. V gave up 4 bases and J gave up 7 bases; unmatched junction bases: 9. The CDR3 runs to 15 residues. CDR3 amino acids: CASSLSRGFSEKLFF. The CDR3 DNA follows: TGCGCCAGCAGCCTGTCCAGGGGGTTTAGTGAAAAACTGTTTTTT.

The chain couples TRBV15 to TRBJ2-7; TRBD1 might be the D (7 bases). V gave up 3 bases and J gave up 2 bases, with 11 bases separating them. CDR3 length equals 14 residues. Germline V gives CDR1 LNHNV, CDR2 YYDKDF (reference sequence). The CDR3 DNA follows: TGTGCCACCAGCAGCCAGGGGGGCCCCTACGAGCAGTACTTC. Amino acids: CATSSQGGPYEQYF.

The chain carries TRBV5-6 and TRBJ2-1, with D unclear. This CDR3 has 13 residues. Trimming took off 0 bases at V and 4 bases at J, with 5 bases between the two ends. Germline assignment: CDR1 SGHDT and CDR2 YYEEEE. CDR3 sequence: CASSLGYYNEQFF. CDR3 bases: TGTGCCAGCAGCTTGGGGTATTACAATGAGCAGTTCTTC. The whole variable domain, filled in from reference TRBV5-6 and TRBJ2-1, reads DAGVTQSPTHLIKTRGQQVTLRCSPKSGHDTVSWYQQALGQGPQFIFQYYEEEERQRGNFPDRFSGHQFPNYSSELNVNALLLGDSALYLCASSLGYYNEQFFGPGTRLTVL.

V is TRBV6-4 and J is TRBJ2-7; D might be TRBD1 (6 bases). This CDR3 is built from 15 residues. The V gene's germline CDR1 is MRHNA and CDR2 SNTAGT. Between the trimmed V and J ends, which lost 5 bases and 0 bases, there was a span of 14 bases. CDR3 in DNA: TGTGCCAGCAGTCTACAGGGTGACCCCTCCTACGAGCAGTACTTC. Translated: CASSLQGDPSYEQYF.

The rearrangement uses TRBV5-1 and TRBJ2-1; D call uncertain. V was clipped by 0 bases and J by 14 bases, with 18 bases between them. The CDR3 runs 14 residues. Germline-derived CDR1 and CDR2 are SGHRS and YFSETQ. The chain's CDR3 is CASSLGDQPGLKFF. The CDR3 nucleotides read TGCGCCAGCAGCTTGGGGGATCAACCAGGTTTAAAGTTCTTC.

The rearrangement joins TRBV10-3 to TRBJ2-5; 8 bases map to TRBD2. There are 14 residues in the CDR3. Losses at the gene ends were 6 bases for V and 3 bases for J; bases not matched to a gene: 6. Germline-derived CDR1 and CDR2 are ENHRY and SYGVKD. The CDR3 sequence: CAISRSAGEETQYF. CDR3 nucleotides: TGTGCCATCAGCCGGTCAGCGGGGGAAGAGACCCAGTACTTC.

This chain uses TRBV5-6 with TRBJ2-2, with unresolved D. The V and J ends lost 10 bases and 0 bases respectively, with 10 bases between them. From germline, CDR1 is SGHDT and CDR2 YYEEEE. The CDR3 is made up of 13 amino acids. The CDR3 loop reads CAGKTANTGELFF. CDR3 in DNA: TGTGCCGGGAAGACCGCGAACACCGGGGAGCTGTTTTTT.

The V gene is TRBV7-3, the J gene TRBJ2-5, with D hard to call. From germline, CDR1 is SGHTA and CDR2 FQGTGA. The CDR3 has 13 residues. V gave up 1 base and J gave up 2 bases, with 5 bases separating them. CDR3 nucleotides: TGTGCCAGCAGCTTAAAGGTGCAAGAGACCCAGTACTTC. Encoded protein: CASSLKVQETQYF.

The CDR3 DNA is TGTGCCAGCAGTCCCTTAGGGACAGGGACCAAGGGTGAGCAGTTCTTC. It specifies CASSPLGTGTKGEQFF. The chain joins TRBV27 to TRBJ2-1, with 9 bases that match TRBD1. Per the germline V gene, CDR1 is MNHEY and CDR2 is SMNVEV (reference sequence). This CDR3 contains 16 residues. V dropped 5 bases and J dropped 9; count of bases not matched to a gene: 14.

The chain combines TRBV19 with TRBJ2-6, with 12 bases matching TRBD1. Germline CDR1 and CDR2: LNHDA and SQIVND (reference sequence). This CDR3 spans 17 amino acids. With V trimmed by 5 bases and J by 4 bases, 6 bases remained unmatched. CDR3 region: CASSAGTGGLGANVLTF. The CDR3 bases are TGTGCCAGTAGTGCCGGGACAGGGGGCTTAGGGGCCAACGTCCTGACTTTC.

This sequence joins TRBV7-2 and TRBJ2-7; D remains ambiguous. Trimming stripped 5 bases from V and 4 bases from J, with 18 bases between. This CDR3 region has 15 residues. CDR1 is SGHTA and CDR2 is FQGNSA in the germline V gene. The CDR3 loop reads CASSPAPGVLYEQYF. The CDR3 DNA sequence: TGTGCCAGCAGCCCTGCCCCAGGAGTTTTGTACGAGCAGTACTTC. Variable domain in full (rest from reference TRBV7-2 and TRBJ2-7): GAGVSQSPSNKVTEKGKDVELRCDPISGHTALYWYRQSLGQGLEFLIYFQGNSAPDKSGLPSDRFSAERTGGSVSTLTIQRTQQEDSAVYLCASSPAPGVLYEQYFGPGTRLTVT.

J is TRBJ2-5 and V is TRBV6-1; a possible D gene is TRBD1 (5 bases). Trimming pared 2 bases from V and 2 bases from J, leaving 12 bases between. The CDR3 covers 15 residues. Per the germline V gene, CDR1 is MNHNS and CDR2 is SASEGT. CDR3 protein: CASSESRVPQETQYF. The CDR3 region has the DNA TGTGCCAGCAGTGAATCCAGGGTACCGCAAGAGACCCAGTACTTC.